Listed below are T cell receptor beta chains from one sample, sequenced in a study of identical twins. Via MiXCR, TCRdb re-called the 5' RACE reads, giving one row per CDR3 protein. The sample lists roughly 720,000 distinct CDR3 sequences, around a sixth occurring once. The same data also went into a second study, on T cells expressing NK-cell markers.

Sequenced: PBMCs. These receptors all come from a woman aged 18-30 years in good health. Both conserved end residues are part of each CDR3. A D gene is named only where the DNA matches it firmly. The size field is filled for only some rows; it gives once, few, many or a size class.

D,V,J,size,CDR3,DNA
TRBD1,TRBV5-1,TRBJ1-1,.,CASSPGQGGKAFF,TGCGCCAGCAGTCCCGGACAGGGTGGTAAAGCTTTCTTT
.,TRBV20-1,TRBJ2-1,.,CSARDTRGASNEQFF,TGCAGTGCTAGAGATACAAGGGGGGCGTCCAATGAGCAGTTCTTC
TRBD2,TRBV4-3,TRBJ2-5,.,CASSQDLAGGRFF,TGCGCCAGCAGCCAAGATCTAGCGGGAGGGCGTTTCTTC
.,TRBV7-9,TRBJ1-6,.,CASSGGGVNSPLHF,TGTGCCAGCTCCGGTGGGGGTGTAAATTCACCCCTCCACTTT
.,TRBV5-1,TRBJ2-3,few,CASSLVGGDVPDTQYF,TGCGCCAGCAGCTTGGTTGGAGGGGATGTTCCAGATACGCAGTATTTT
TRBD2,TRBV4-3,TRBJ2-1,.,CASSHGTSGRESYNEQFF,TGCGCCAGCAGCCACGGGACTAGCGGGAGGGAGTCCTACAATGAGCAGTTCTTC
.,TRBV7-2,TRBJ2-7,.,CASSQRGRASYEQYF,TGTGCCAGCAGCCAGAGGGGACGGGCCTCCTACGAGCAGTACTTC
.,TRBV6-5,TRBJ2-3,.,CASSSDRRGTDTQYF,TGTGCCAGCAGTTCGGACAGGAGGGGCACAGATACGCAGTATTTT
.,TRBV10-3,TRBJ2-3,few,CAISGGPSGADTQYF,TGTGCCATCAGTGGGGGACCGAGCGGCGCAGATACGCAGTATTTT
.,TRBV12-3/TRBV12-4,TRBJ1-6,.,CASSLSLTTPLHF,TGTGCCAGCAGTTTATCCCTTACTACACCCCTCCACTTT
.,TRBV11-2,TRBJ2-4,.,CASSLVGWGLVAKNIQYF,TGTGCCAGCAGCTTAGTAGGATGGGGCCTCGTCGCCAAAAACATTCAGTACTTC
.,TRBV11-2,TRBJ2-1,.,CASSLDLAMEQFF,TGTGCCAGCAGCTTAGACCTAGCGATGGAGCAGTTCTTC
TRBD1,TRBV30,TRBJ2-7,.,CAWSAGQGKQYF,TGTGCCTGGAGTGCGGGACAGGGGAAGCAGTACTTC
.,TRBV20-1,TRBJ2-7,few,CSAIRAFEQYF,TGCAGTGCTATCAGGGCCTTCGAGCAGTACTTC
.,TRBV15,TRBJ2-5,.,CATSFSRETQYF,TGTGCCACCAGCTTTAGTCGGGAGACCCAGTACTTC
.,TRBV5-1,TRBJ2-3,.,CASSLEGSDGDTQYF,TGCGCCAGCAGCTTGGAGGGAAGTGATGGAGATACGCAGTATTTT
.,TRBV6-5,TRBJ2-1,.,CASSYDYYNEQFF,TGTGCCAGCAGCTACGACTACTACAATGAGCAGTTCTTC
TRBD2,TRBV6-5,TRBJ2-7,few,CASSYEAGGTYEQYF,TGTGCCAGCAGTTACGAAGCGGGAGGGACCTACGAGCAGTACTTC
.,TRBV6-5,TRBJ1-1,few,CASSYSGTGMNTEAFF,TGTGCCAGCAGTTACTCGGGCACAGGAATGAACACTGAAGCTTTCTTT
.,TRBV20-1,TRBJ2-3,.,CSARGAGSTSTDTQYF,TGCAGTGCTAGAGGCGCTGGAAGTACTAGCACAGATACGCAGTATTTT
.,TRBV29-1,TRBJ2-5,many,CSVAQAMSETQYF,TGCAGCGTTGCCCAGGCCATGTCGGAGACCCAGTACTTC
.,TRBV12-3/TRBV12-4,TRBJ1-5,few,CASSPRRAGISVQHF,TGTGCCAGCAGTCCCCGAAGGGCGGGCATCAGTGTCCAGCATTTT
.,TRBV7-9,TRBJ1-2,.,CASSSDGDWNYGYTF,TGTGCCAGCAGCTCCGACGGGGATTGGAACTATGGCTACACCTTC
.,TRBV10-3,TRBJ1-5,.,CAISAGGPGSNQPQHF,TGTGCCATCAGTGCGGGTGGACCTGGTAGCAATCAGCCCCAGCATTTT
.,TRBV10-1,TRBJ1-2,.,CASSEGPSYGYTF,TGCGCCAGCAGTGAGGGACCGAGCTATGGCTACACCTTC
.,TRBV15,TRBJ2-5,few,CATGIGQTQYF,TGTGCCACCGGTATAGGGCAGACCCAGTACTTC
TRBD2,TRBV10-3,TRBJ2-7,.,CAISPAPGLAVPEQYF,TGTGCCATCAGCCCTGCTCCGGGACTAGCGGTACCCGAGCAGTACTTC
.,TRBV20-1,TRBJ1-1,.,CSARGEGYSEAFF,TGCAGTGCTAGAGGTGAGGGATACAGTGAAGCTTTCTTT
TRBD1,TRBV18,TRBJ2-1,.,CASSPPTGPEQFF,TGTGCCAGCTCACCACCGACAGGGCCCGAGCAGTTCTTC
TRBD1,TRBV12-3/TRBV12-4,TRBJ1-1,few,CASRGQGTTEAFF,TGTGCCAGCAGAGGACAGGGGACGACTGAAGCTTTCTTT
.,TRBV20-1,TRBJ1-4,.,CSALLDEKLFF,TGCAGTGCTCTCCTGGATGAAAAACTGTTTTTT
.,TRBV6-1,TRBJ1-2,few,CASSVSDYGYTF,TGTGCCAGCAGTGTTTCAGACTATGGCTACACCTTC
.,TRBV5-1,TRBJ2-3,.,CATAAMAGTDTQYF,TGCGCCACCGCTGCGATGGCGGGCACAGATACGCAGTATTTT
.,TRBV5-8,TRBJ2-1,.,CASTPLLVRTNNEQFF,TGTGCCAGCACCCCACTCCTAGTTCGGACCAACAATGAGCAGTTCTTC
TRBD2,TRBV15,TRBJ2-2,few,CATSRLLAGVGGELFF,TGTGCCACCAGCCGACTACTAGCGGGAGTTGGCGGGGAGCTGTTTTTT
.,TRBV6-5,TRBJ1-1,few,CASSYGGGEVWTEAFF,TGTGCCAGCAGCTACGGCGGTGGAGAAGTTTGGACTGAAGCTTTCTTT
.,TRBV10-3,TRBJ1-2,few,CAISEGQYGYTF,TGTGCCATCAGTGAGGGACAGTATGGCTACACCTTC
.,TRBV20-1,TRBJ2-7,few,CSVGGSFEQYF,TGCAGTGTCGGGGGATCATTCGAGCAGTACTTC
.,TRBV15,TRBJ1-1,.,CATSRGARGGTEAFF,TGTGCCACCAGCAGGGGGGCCAGGGGTGGAACTGAAGCTTTCTTT
.,TRBV12-3/TRBV12-4,TRBJ2-1,.,CASRYGPHPNEQFF,TGTGCCAGCAGATATGGACCGCACCCGAATGAGCAGTTCTTC
TRBD2,TRBV9,TRBJ2-3,many,CASSEGTSSLDTQYF,TGTGCCAGCAGCGAAGGGACTAGCTCTCTAGATACGCAGTATTTT
.,TRBV18,TRBJ2-2,.,CASSPTKDGELFF,TGTGCCAGCTCACCGACTAAGGACGGGGAGCTGTTTTTT
.,TRBV12-5,TRBJ2-5,.,CASGMRETQYF,TGTGCTAGTGGAATGCGAGAGACCCAGTACTTC
TRBD1,TRBV14,TRBJ2-3,.,CASSHNRGWDRGTDTQYF,TGTGCCAGCAGCCACAATCGGGGATGGGACAGAGGCACAGATACGCAGTATTTT
TRBD2,TRBV10-1,TRBJ2-1,.,CATRAGGSNEQFF,TGCGCCACCAGAGCGGGAGGGTCTAATGAGCAGTTCTTC
.,TRBV11-2,TRBJ1-1,.,CASSLRSPYTEAFF,TGTGCCAGCAGCTTAAGGTCGCCGTATACTGAAGCTTTCTTT
TRBD1,TRBV30,TRBJ2-5,.,CAWSGPGTGEETQYF,TGTGCCTGGAGTGGCCCTGGGACAGGGGAGGAGACCCAGTACTTC
.,TRBV9,TRBJ2-1,.,CASSARTLNEQFF,TGTGCCAGCAGCGCCCGGACTTTGAATGAGCAGTTCTTC